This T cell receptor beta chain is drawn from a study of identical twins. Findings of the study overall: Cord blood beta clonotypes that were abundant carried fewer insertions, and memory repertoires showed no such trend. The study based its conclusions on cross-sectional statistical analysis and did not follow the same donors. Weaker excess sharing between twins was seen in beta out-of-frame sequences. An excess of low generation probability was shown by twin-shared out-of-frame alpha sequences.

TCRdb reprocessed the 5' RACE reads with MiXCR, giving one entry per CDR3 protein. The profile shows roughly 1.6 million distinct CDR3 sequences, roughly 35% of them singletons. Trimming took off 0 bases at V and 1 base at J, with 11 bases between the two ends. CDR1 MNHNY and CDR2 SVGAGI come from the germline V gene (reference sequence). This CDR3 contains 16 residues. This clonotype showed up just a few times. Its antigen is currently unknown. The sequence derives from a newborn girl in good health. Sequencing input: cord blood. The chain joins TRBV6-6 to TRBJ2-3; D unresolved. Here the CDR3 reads CASSYSIAARTDTQYF. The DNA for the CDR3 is TGTGCCAGCAGTTACTCGATTGCGGCGCGCACAGATACGCAGTATTTT.